This is a list of T cell receptor beta chains from one sample in a study of siplizumab effects on memory and regulatory T cells. TCRdb's copy holds only in-frame clones and misses some; the assay was immunoSEQ multiplex PCR. This sample carries about 120,000 clones, around 93% of them seen once, and the ten largest clones take over 0.15%. The sample consisted of non-Treg CD4+ T cells sorted from blood. The source is a human donor in good health. Both conserved end residues are part of each CDR3. A D gene is named only where the DNA matches it firmly. Where a row states a size, it is once, few, many or the class of an expanded clone; other rows omit it.

TRBJ2-7	TRBV10-3	NA	NA	TGTGCCATCAGTGATATCAGGACTACCTACGAGCAGTACTTC	CAISDIRTTYEQYF
TRBJ2-7	TRBV21-1	NA	NA	TGTGCCAGCAGCTCCTCCACCCAGGGGGGCGGAGACGAGCAGTACTTC	CASSSSTQGGGDEQYF
TRBJ1-2	TRBV27	NA	NA	TGTGCCAGCAGGCCCCAGGGGCTCCGGGGCTACACCTTC	CASRPQGLRGYTF
TRBJ1-6	TRBV28	NA	NA	TGTGCCAGCCGTACCCGGGAATATAATTCACCCCTCCACTTT	CASRTREYNSPLHF
TRBJ1-5	TRBV29-1	TRBD1	NA	TGCAGCGTTGTGGGCAGGGGGCCTGGTCAGCCCCAGCATTTT	CSVVGRGPGQPQHF
TRBJ2-7	TRBV7-9	NA	NA	TGTGCCAGCAGCGGGACATGGTTGGGCGAGCAGTACTTC	CASSGTWLGEQYF
TRBJ2-3	TRBV7-2	NA	once	TGTGCCAGCAGCTTCTCTGGGGATACGCAGTATTTT	CASSFSGDTQYF
TRBJ2-2	TRBV6-5	NA	NA	TGTGCCAGCAGTTACTCGATACCGAACACCGGGGAGCTGTTTTTT	CASSYSIPNTGELFF
TRBJ1-4	TRBV14	NA	NA	TGTGCCAGCAGCCAAGATCGGACATCTATTTTTTTT	CASSQDRTSIFF
TRBJ2-1	TRBV30	TRBD1	NA	TGTGCCTGGAGTCCCGGGACAGGGACAAATGAGCAGTTCTTC	CAWSPGTGTNEQFF
TRBJ2-3	TRBV5-5	TRBD2	NA	TGTGCCAGCAGCCCAATAGGGACTAGCGGGGGTTGGGATACGCAGTATTTT	CASSPIGTSGGWDTQYF
TRBJ1-1	TRBV30	NA	NA	TGTGCCTCGGCGGCCCAGATGAACACTGAAGCTTTCTTT	CASAAQMNTEAFF
TRBJ2-3	TRBV4-1	NA	NA	TGCGCCAGTGGAGACACGGGGGCCTCCACAGATACGCAGTATTTT	CASGDTGASTDTQYF
TRBJ2-7	TRBV11-1	NA	NA	TGTGCCAGCAGCTTACTCCTTGGAGGGTCCTACGAGCAGTACTTC	CASSLLLGGSYEQYF
TRBJ2-5	TRBV10-3	TRBD1	NA	TGTGCCATCAGGGGGACAGGGTTGGGGCAAGAGACCCAGTACTTC	CAIRGTGLGQETQYF
TRBJ2-1	TRBV5-1	TRBD2	NA	TGCGCCAGCAGCTTTGGGTTAGCGGGGAACGAGCAGTTCTTC	CASSFGLAGNEQFF
TRBJ1-1	TRBV27	NA	NA	TGTGCCAGCAGTTTACGACGGGAAAGATCCATGAACACTGAAGCTTTCTTT	CASSLRRERSMNTEAFF
TRBJ2-3	TRBV2	TRBD2	once	TGTGCCAGCAGCGGTCTCATAGCGGGGTCGGGCACAGATACGCAGTATTTT	CASSGLIAGSGTDTQYF
TRBJ2-2	TRBV9	NA	NA	TGTGCCAGCACACGCGGTACCGGGGAGCTGTTTTTT	CASTRGTGELFF
TRBJ1-1	TRBV18	NA	NA	TGTGCCAGCTCACCGGGTCGACAGAAGAACACTGAAGCTTTCTTT	CASSPGRQKNTEAFF
TRBJ1-2	TRBV18	NA	NA	TGTGCCAGCTCACAGGGATTACGCTATGGCTACACCTTC	CASSQGLRYGYTF
TRBJ1-6	TRBV30	NA	NA	TGTGCCTGGAGTAACGGGGGGAATTCACCCCTCCACTTT	CAWSNGGNSPLHF
TRBJ1-1	TRBV9	NA	few	TGTGCCAGCAGCGCGCAGGGTTCGATGAACACTGAAGCTTTCTTT	CASSAQGSMNTEAFF
TRBJ2-2	TRBV30	NA	NA	TGTGCCCTGGATCCGATGCGCAGCGGCACCGGGGAGCTGTTTTTT	CALDPMRSGTGELFF
TRBJ1-1	TRBV7-9	NA	NA	TGTGCCAGCCGTCCAGAGCAGATGAACACTGAAGCTTTCTTT	CASRPEQMNTEAFF
TRBJ2-7	TRBV19	TRBD2	NA	TGTGCCAGTAGTACCGGGGGGTTACCCTCCTACGAGCAGTACTTC	CASSTGGLPSYEQYF
TRBJ2-1	TRBV2	TRBD2	NA	TGTGCCAGCAGCCGGGGAGTAGCGGGGGCCTACAATGAGCAGTTCTTC	CASSRGVAGAYNEQFF
TRBJ1-1	TRBV5-1	NA	once	TGCGCCAGCAGCTCCGTTGCAGGGGTCACTGAAGCTTTCTTT	CASSSVAGVTEAFF
TRBJ2-3	TRBV5-1	NA	once	TGCGCCAGCAGCTTGGCCGGCGGCACAGATACGCAGTATTTT	CASSLAGGTDTQYF
TRBJ1-2	TRBV7-8	NA	NA	TGTGCCAGCAGCAACCCTTTGGGGGCCCCTAAGGGCTACACCTTC	CASSNPLGAPKGYTF
TRBJ2-7	TRBV6-5	NA	NA	TGTGCCAGCAGTTCGCCCGAGCTGGGGCCTCGGGCGCAGTACTTC	CASSSPELGPRAQYF
TRBJ1-1	TRBV6-1	NA	NA	TGTGCCACAACGTTACAGGACACAATGAACACTGAAGCTTTCTTT	CATTLQDTMNTEAFF
TRBJ2-1	TRBV6-5	NA	NA	TGTGCCAGCAGTCCAGGGGAAAATGAGCAGTTCTTC	CASSPGENEQFF
TRBJ2-1	TRBV4-1	NA	NA	TGCGCCAGCAGCCAACCGGGACAAACAATTTACAATGAGCAGTTCTTC	CASSQPGQTIYNEQFF
TRBJ1-6	TRBV18	NA	NA	TGTGCCAGCTCCGTACAGGGCATAGGGAATTCACCCCTCCACTTT	CASSVQGIGNSPLHF
TRBJ2-7	TRBV7-2	TRBD2	NA	TGTGCCAGCAGCTTAGTAACTAGCGGGGCCTACGAGCAGTACTTC	CASSLVTSGAYEQYF
TRBJ2-7	TRBV30	TRBD2	NA	TGTGCCTGGAGTGTACTGAGGACTAGCGGGGGGGGGACCGCCGCTAGAGGCGAGCAGTACTTC	CAWSVLRTSGGGTAARGEQYF
TRBJ1-6	TRBV6-5	NA	NA	TGTGCCAGCCGCATTTGGACAGAAAATAATTCACCCCTCCACTTT	CASRIWTENNSPLHF
TRBJ2-7	TRBV14	NA	NA	TGTGCCAGCAGCCAAGAGGGGGTCACCAGGGAGCAGTACTTC	CASSQEGVTREQYF
TRBJ2-1	TRBV5-5	TRBD1	NA	TGTGCCAGCAGCCAGGGACAGGGCATGAATGAGCAGTTCTTC	CASSQGQGMNEQFF
TRBJ2-4	TRBV30	TRBD2	NA	TGTGCCTGGACCCCGGGACTAGAGATAAACATTCAGTACTTC	CAWTPGLEINIQYF
TRBJ1-1	TRBV6-5	NA	few	TGTGCCAGCAGTTACTCGAGTAGGGACACTGAAGCTTTCTTT	CASSYSSRDTEAFF
TRBJ2-5	TRBV10-3	NA	NA	TGTGCCATCAGTGAACAGGCGCCCCAGGAGACCCAGTACTTC	CAISEQAPQETQYF
TRBJ2-1	TRBV4-1	NA	NA	TGCGCCAGCAGCCAAGCTGTTGAGGGTAGGAATGAGCAGTTCTTC	CASSQAVEGRNEQFF
TRBJ2-3	TRBV7-9	TRBD2	NA	TGTGCCAGCAGCTTAGTAAGCGGGGGGGCTGGAGATACGCAGTATTTT	CASSLVSGGAGDTQYF
TRBJ2-5	TRBV5-1	NA	NA	TGCGCCAGCAGCGGGGGACAACTACAAGAGACCCAGTACTTC	CASSGGQLQETQYF
TRBJ2-3	TRBV4-1	NA	NA	TGCGCCAGCAGCCAAGGGTGGACTAGCACAGATACGCAGTATTTT	CASSQGWTSTDTQYF
TRBJ2-5	TRBV7-9	NA	NA	TGTGCCAGCAGCTTAGTAACAGGGTACCAAGAGACCCAGTACTTC	CASSLVTGYQETQYF
TRBJ2-6	TRBV6-6	NA	NA	TGTGCCAGCAGTTACCAGGACTCTGGGGCCAACGTCCTGACTTTC	CASSYQDSGANVLTF
TRBJ1-1	TRBV2	NA	NA	TGTGCCACCGTAACAGGGAGGTTTACTGAAGCTTTCTTT	CATVTGRFTEAFF
TRBJ2-2	TRBV18	TRBD1	NA	TGTGCCAGCTCACCGAGACAGGGGTGGGGAGACACCGGGGAGCTGTTTTTT	CASSPRQGWGDTGELFF
TRBJ2-3	TRBV5-4	TRBD2	NA	TGTGCCAGCAGCTGGACTAGCGGGGGTGGTTCTAGCACAGATACGCAGTATTTT	CASSWTSGGGSSTDTQYF